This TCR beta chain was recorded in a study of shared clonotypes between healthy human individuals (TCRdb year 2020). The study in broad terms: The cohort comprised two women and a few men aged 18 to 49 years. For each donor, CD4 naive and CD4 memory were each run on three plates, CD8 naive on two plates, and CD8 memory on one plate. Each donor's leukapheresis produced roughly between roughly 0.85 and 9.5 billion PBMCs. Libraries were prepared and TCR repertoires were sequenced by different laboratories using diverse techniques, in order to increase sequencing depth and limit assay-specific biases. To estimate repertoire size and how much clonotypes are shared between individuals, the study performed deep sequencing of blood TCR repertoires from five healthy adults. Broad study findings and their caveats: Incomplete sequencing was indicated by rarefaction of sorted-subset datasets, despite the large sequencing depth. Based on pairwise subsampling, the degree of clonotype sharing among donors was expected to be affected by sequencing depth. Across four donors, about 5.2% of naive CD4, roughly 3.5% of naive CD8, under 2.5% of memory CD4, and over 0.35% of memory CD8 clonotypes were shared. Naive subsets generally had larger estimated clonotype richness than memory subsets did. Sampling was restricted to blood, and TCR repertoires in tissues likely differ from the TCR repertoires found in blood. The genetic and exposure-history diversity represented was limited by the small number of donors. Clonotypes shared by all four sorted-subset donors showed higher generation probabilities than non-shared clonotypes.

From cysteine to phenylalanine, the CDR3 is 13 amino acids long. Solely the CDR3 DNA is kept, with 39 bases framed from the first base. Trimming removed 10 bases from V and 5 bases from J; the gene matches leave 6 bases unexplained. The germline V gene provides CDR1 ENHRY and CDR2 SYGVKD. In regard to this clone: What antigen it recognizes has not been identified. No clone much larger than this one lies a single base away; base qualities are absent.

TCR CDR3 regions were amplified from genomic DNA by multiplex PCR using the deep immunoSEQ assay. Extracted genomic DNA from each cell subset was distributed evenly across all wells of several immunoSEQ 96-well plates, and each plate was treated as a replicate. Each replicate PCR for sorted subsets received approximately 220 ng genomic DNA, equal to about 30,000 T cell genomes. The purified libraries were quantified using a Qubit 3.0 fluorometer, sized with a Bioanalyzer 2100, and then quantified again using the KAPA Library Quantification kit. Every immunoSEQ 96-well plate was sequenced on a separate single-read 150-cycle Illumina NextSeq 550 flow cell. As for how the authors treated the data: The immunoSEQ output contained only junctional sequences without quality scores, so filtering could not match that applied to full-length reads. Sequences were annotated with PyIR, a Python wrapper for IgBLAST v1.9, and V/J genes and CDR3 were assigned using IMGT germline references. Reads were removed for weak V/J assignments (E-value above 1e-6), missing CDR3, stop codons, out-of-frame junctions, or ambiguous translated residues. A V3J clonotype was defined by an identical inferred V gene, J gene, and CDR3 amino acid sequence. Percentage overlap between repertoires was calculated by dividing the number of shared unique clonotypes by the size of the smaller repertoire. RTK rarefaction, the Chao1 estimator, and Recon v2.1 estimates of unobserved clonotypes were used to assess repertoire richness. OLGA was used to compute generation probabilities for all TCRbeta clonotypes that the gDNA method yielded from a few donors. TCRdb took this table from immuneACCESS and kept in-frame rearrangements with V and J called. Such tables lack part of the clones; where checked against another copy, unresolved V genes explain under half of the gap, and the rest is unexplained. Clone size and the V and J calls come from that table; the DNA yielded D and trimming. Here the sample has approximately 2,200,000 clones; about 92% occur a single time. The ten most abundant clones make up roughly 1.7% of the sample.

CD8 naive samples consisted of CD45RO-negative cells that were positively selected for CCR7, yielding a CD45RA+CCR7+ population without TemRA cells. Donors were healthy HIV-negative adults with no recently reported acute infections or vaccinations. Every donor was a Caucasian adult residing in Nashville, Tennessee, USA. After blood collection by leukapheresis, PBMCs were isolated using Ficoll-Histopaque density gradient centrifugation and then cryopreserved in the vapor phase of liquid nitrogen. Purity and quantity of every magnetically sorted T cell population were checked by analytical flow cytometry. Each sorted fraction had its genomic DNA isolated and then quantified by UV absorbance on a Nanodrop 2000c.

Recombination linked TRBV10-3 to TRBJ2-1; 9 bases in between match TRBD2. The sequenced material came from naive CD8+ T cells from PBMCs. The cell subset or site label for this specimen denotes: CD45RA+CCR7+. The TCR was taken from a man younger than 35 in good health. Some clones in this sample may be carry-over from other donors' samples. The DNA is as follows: TGTGCCACCCGACTAGCGGAGAACAATGAGCAGTTCTTC. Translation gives CATRLAENNEQFF.